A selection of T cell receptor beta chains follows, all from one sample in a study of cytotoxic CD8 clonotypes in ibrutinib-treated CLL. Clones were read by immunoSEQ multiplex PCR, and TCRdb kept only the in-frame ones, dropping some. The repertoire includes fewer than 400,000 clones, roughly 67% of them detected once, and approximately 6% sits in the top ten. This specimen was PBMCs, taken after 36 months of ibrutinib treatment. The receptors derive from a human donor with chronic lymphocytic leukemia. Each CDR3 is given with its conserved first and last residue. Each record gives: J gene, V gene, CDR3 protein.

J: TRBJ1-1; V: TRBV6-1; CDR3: CASRYGGHEAFF
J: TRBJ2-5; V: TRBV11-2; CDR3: CASSLQSRQTQETQYF
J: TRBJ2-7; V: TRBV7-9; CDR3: CASSPRQGSRVYEQYF
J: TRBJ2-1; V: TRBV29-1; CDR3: CSVESRSGTGEDNEQFF
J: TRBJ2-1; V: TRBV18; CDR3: CASSPLGGISYNEQFF
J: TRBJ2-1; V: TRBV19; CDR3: CASSIGPTLFF
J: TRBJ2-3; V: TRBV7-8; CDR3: CASSLGGNVDTQYF
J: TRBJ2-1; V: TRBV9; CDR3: CASSAQTSAYNEQFF
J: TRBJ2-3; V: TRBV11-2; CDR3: CASSLGRATTDTQYF
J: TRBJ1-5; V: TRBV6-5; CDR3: CASGSYQPQHF
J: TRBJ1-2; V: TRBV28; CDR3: CASSLTGANYGYTF
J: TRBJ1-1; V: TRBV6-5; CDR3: CASNLGPRGTEAFF
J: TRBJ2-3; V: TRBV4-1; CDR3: CASSQERPGDTQYF
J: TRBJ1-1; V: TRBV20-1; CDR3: CSARPFEAFF
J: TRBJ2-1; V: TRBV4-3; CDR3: CASSPDQDAYNEQFF
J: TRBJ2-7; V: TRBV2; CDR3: CASSLRGIWSYEQYF
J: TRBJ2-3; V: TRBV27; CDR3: CASTPGAWGTDTQYF
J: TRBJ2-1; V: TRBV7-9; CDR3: CASSLWRGRGNEQFF
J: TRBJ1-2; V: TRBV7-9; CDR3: CASSAGDYGYTF
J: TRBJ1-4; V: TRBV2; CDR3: CASREDRGQEKLFF
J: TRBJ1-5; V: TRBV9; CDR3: CASSEGTAGNQPQHF
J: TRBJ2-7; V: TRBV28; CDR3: CASSLDRYEQYF
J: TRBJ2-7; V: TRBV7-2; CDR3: CASSRRGVSSYEQYF
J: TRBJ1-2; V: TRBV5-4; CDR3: CASSLAGGRPLYGYTF
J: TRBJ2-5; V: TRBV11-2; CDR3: CASSSPLAGEGETQYF
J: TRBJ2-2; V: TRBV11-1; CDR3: CASSPRGGFSFTGELFF
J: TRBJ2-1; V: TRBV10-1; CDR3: CASSESGTLYNEQFF
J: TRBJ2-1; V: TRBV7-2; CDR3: CASSLGLFYNEQFF